The present T cell receptor (beta chain) was sequenced within a study of a mutant IDH1 vaccine in newly diagnosed glioma. Study as a whole: Eight vaccinations went to patients in weeks 1, 3, 5, 7, 11, 15, 19, 23. Treated patients showed a male proportion of about 62%, a female proportion of about 40%, and a mean age of 40.4 years. In some groups vaccination began 4-6 weeks post-radiotherapy; others received it with temozolomide.

The CDR3 length is 14 residues. V lost 6 bases, J lost 4 bases, and 4 bases stayed unmatched. CDR1 is SNHLY and CDR2 is FYNNEI in the germline V gene. Time point in this sample: week 5, during vaccination. Topical imiquimod accompanied each vaccine dose, which consisted of 300 ug of mutant IDH1 20-mer peptide. Study-wide results and caveats: Immune responses arising from the vaccine appeared in about 93% of patients.

Repertoires were generated with immunoSEQ multiplex PCR, while TCRdb's copy carries only in-frame clones and drops some. The table lists some 51,000 clones, over 75% of them singletons. This clone appeared once. Its antigen is currently unknown. The sequence was collected from a woman in her 40s with glioma. The V gene is TRBV2, the J gene TRBJ2-3; 10 bases fit TRBD1. The sequences come from PBMCs, collected from a glioma patient whose treatment included an IDH1 peptide vaccine. The CDR3 DNA reads as TGTGCCAGCAGAAGACAGGGGGCCTCAGATACGCAGTATTTT. Amino acids: CASRRQGASDTQYF.